This TCR beta chain is drawn from a study of shared clonotypes between healthy human individuals. The repertoire was sequenced with immunoSEQ multiplex PCR; TCRdb's copy has only in-frame clones and lacks some. The sample consists of more than 2 million clones, approximately 94% of them appearing once. The V gene's germline CDR1 is LNHDA and CDR2 SQIVND (reference sequence). V gave up 7 bases and J gave up 0 bases, with 9 bases separating them. The CDR3 consists of 14 residues. Sequenced sample: naive CD4+ T cells sorted from blood. Sample subset: CD45RA+ positively selected. The TCR was taken from a man aged 18 to 30 in good health. The chain is built from TRBV19 and TRBJ1-4; D remains unclear. In DNA, the CDR3 is TGTGCCAGTAAGAGGATTACAACTAATGAAAAACTGTTTTTT. Its protein product is CASKRITTNEKLFF.